This T cell receptor (beta chain) was documented in a study of Graves' ophthalmopathy and Graves' hyperthyroidism. Researchers took RNA transcripts and amplified TCR beta CDR3 regions from them. HTBI primers served in a first-round RT-PCR, which a second-round multiplex PCR followed. TCRdb reprocessed the multiplex PCR reads via MiXCR and lists one record per CDR3 protein. The sample has some 1.1 million distinct CDR3 sequences, about 35% seen once. This clonotype has just a few counts. Newly diagnosed hyperthyroidism donors, aged 18 to 65, duration under 2 months. V was pared by 5 bases and J by 7 bases, with 12 bases between. This CDR3 contains 13 residues. In germline, CDR1 is SGHTA, CDR2 FQGTGA.

The chain recombines TRBV7-3 with TRBJ1-5; no firm D call. The clonotype comes from an adult man with Graves' hyperthyroidism. The sample comprised peripheral blood or thyroid tissue (not recorded which). CDR3 bases: TGTGCCAGCAGCCTCCGGATGGGCCAGCCCCAGCATTTT. It encodes CASSLRMGQPQHF.